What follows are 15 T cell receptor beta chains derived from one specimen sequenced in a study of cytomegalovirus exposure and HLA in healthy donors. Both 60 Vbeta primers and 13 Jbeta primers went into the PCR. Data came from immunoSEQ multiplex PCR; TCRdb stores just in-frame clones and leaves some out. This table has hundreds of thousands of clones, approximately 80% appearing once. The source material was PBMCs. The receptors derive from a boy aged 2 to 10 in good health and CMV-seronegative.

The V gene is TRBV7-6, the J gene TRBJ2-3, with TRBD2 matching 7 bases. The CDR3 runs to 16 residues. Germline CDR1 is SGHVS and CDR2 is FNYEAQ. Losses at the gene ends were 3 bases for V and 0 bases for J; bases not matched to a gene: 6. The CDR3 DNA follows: TGTGCCAGCAGCTTTCTGCAGCGGGGTAGCACAGATACGCAGTATTTT. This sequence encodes CASSFLQRGSTDTQYF.

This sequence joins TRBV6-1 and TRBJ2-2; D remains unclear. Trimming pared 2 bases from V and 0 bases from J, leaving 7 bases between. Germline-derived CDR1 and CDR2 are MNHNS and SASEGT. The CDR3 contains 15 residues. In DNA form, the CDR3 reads TGTGCCAGCAGTGAAAACTCCGCGAACACCGGGGAGCTGTTTTTT. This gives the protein CASSENSANTGELFF.

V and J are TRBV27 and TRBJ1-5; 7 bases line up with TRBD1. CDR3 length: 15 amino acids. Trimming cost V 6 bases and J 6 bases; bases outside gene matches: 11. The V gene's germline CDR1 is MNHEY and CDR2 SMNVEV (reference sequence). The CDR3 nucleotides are TGTGCCAGCAGACGATCGACAGGGTCACGTCAGCCCCAGCATTTT. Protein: CASRRSTGSRQPQHF.

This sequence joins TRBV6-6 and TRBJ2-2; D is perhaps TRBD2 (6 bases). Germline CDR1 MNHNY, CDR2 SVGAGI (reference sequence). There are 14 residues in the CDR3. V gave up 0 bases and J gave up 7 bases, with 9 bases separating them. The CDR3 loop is CASSYSSGGGELFF. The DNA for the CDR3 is TGTGCCAGCAGTTACTCTTCCGGGGGCGGGGAGCTGTTTTTT.

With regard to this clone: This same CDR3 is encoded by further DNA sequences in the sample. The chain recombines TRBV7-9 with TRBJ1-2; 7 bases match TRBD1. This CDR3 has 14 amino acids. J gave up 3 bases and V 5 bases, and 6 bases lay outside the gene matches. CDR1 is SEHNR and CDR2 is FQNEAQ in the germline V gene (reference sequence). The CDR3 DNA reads TGTGCCAGCAGCCTCCTCGGGACAGACTATGGCTACACCTTC. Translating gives CASSLLGTDYGYTF.

The CDR3 loop is CSASRAGGLMSYTF. CDR3 in DNA: TGCAGCGCCTCTCGGGCAGGGGGCCTGATGAGCTACACCTTC. V and J are TRBV29-1 and TRBJ1-2; 8 bases match TRBD1. Germline values: CDR1 SQVTM, CDR2 ANQGSEA. This CDR3 is built from 14 residues. Unmatched junction bases numbered 16, after V lost 7 bases and J lost 9 bases. Complete variable domain (other parts from reference TRBV29-1 and TRBJ1-2): SAVISQKPSRDICQRGTSLTIQCQVDSQVTMMFWYRQQPGQSLTLIATANQGSEATYESGFVIDKFPISRPNLTFSTLTVSNMSPEDSSIYLCSASRAGGLMSYTFGSGTRLTVV.

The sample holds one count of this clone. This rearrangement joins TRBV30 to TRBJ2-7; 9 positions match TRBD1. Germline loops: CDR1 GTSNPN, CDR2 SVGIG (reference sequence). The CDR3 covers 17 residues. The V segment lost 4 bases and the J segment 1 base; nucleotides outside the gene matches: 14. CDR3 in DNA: TGTGCCTGGAAGACAGGGGGAGTCTCGGCTAGGTCCTACGAGCAGTACTTC. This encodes CAWKTGGVSARSYEQYF. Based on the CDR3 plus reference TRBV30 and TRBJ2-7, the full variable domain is SQTIHQWPATLVQPVGSPLSLECTVEGTSNPNLYWYRQAAGRGLQLLFYSVGIGQISSEVPQNLSASRPQDRQFILSSKKLLLSDSGFYLCAWKTGGVSARSYEQYFGPGTRLTVT.

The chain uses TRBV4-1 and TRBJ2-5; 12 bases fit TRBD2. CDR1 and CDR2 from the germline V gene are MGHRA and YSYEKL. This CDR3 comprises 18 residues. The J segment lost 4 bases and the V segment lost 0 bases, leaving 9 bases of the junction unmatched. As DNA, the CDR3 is TGCGCCAGCAGCCAAGAGAGGCTAGCGGGAGGGCCGGGAGAGACCCAGTACTTC. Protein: CASSQERLAGGPGETQYF.

The CDR3 region has the DNA TGCGCCAGCAGCTTGGAGGGGACAGGGCATTACGAGCAGTACTTC. Its protein product is CASSLEGTGHYEQYF. V is TRBV5-1 and J is TRBJ2-7; 9 nucleotides match TRBD1. V lost 0 bases and J lost 4; bases outside the gene matches: 5. Germline V gene data show CDR1 as SGHRS and CDR2 as YFSETQ. The CDR3 has 15 residues.

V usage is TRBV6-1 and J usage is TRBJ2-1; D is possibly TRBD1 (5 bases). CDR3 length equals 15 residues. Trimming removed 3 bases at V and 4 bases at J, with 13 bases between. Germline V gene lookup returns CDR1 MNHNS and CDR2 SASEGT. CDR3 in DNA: TGTGCCAGCAGTGACCAGGGTCCAAGGTACAATGAGCAGTTCTTC. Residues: CASSDQGPRYNEQFF.

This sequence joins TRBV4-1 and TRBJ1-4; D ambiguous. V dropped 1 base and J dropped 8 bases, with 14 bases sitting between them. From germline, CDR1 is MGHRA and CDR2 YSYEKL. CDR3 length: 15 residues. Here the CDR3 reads CASSQVRVLSEKLFF. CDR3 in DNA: TGCGCCAGCAGCCAAGTGAGGGTATTATCGGAAAAACTGTTTTTT.

The CDR3 DNA follows: TGTGCCAGCAGTTCCCTAGCGGGTTACAATGAGCAGTTCTTC. This translates into CASSSLAGYNEQFF. This sequence joins TRBV5-4 and TRBJ2-1; TRBD2 matches at 8 bases. This CDR3 is 14 amino acids long. Germline CDR1 SGHNT, CDR2 YYREEE (reference sequence). J lost 4 bases, V lost 5 bases, and 5 bases had no gene match.

The CDR3 here is CASKDRDQPQHF. The CDR3 DNA reads TGTGCCAGCAAAGACAGGGACCAGCCCCAGCATTTT. The chain joins TRBV6-1 to TRBJ1-5, with 7 bases identical to TRBD1. The CDR3 runs to 12 residues. Unmatched junction bases numbered 4, after V lost 7 bases and J lost 7 bases. From germline, CDR1 is MNHNS and CDR2 SASEGT.

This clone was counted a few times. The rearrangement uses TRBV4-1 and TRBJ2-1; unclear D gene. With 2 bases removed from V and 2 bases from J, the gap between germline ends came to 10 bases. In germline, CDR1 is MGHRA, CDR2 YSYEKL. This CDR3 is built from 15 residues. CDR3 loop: CASSQQIGPYNEQFF. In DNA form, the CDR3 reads TGCGCCAGCAGCCAACAGATTGGCCCCTACAATGAGCAGTTCTTC.

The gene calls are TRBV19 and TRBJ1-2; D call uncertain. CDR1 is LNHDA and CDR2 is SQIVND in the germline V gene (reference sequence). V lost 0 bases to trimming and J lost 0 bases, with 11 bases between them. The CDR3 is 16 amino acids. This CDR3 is CASSIDLGGANYGYTF. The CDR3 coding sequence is TGTGCCAGTAGTATAGATCTTGGAGGAGCTAACTATGGCTACACCTTC.